Following are 19 T cell receptor beta chains from one sample sequenced in a study of blood T cells in healthy people across ages. Primers used in a second PCR of about 7 to 11 cycles were a sample-barcoded 5' primer and a J-beta primer mix. TCRdb independently ran MiXCR on the 5' RACE reads; one entry per CDR3 protein. The table has 600,000 to 900,000 distinct CDR3 sequences, 20% to 30% seen once. These data also formed part of another study, on T cells of mothers and their children.

The sequencing sample was made of blood. The receptors were gathered from a boy aged 5-17 years in good health.

This clonotype came up a few times. The genes are TRBV20-1 and TRBJ2-5, with D possibly being TRBD2 (6 bases). With 6 bases removed from V and 6 bases from J, the gap between germline ends came to 17 bases. The germline CDR1 and CDR2 sequences are DFQATT and SNEGSKA (reference sequence). This CDR3 is built from 13 residues. As DNA, the CDR3 is TGCAGTGCCCCCCTGGAGGGCAGAAAGACCCAGTACTTC. Translating gives CSAPLEGRKTQYF.

J is TRBJ2-5 and V is TRBV7-3; 7 nucleotides agree with TRBD1. Unmatched junction bases numbered 10, after V lost 8 bases and J lost 7 bases. The CDR3 runs 13 residues. Per germline, CDR1 SGHTA and CDR2 FQGTGA. CDR3 loop: CASGDNRGVTQYF. The CDR3 DNA is TGTGCCAGCGGCGACAACAGGGGTGTGACCCAGTACTTC.

CDR3 sequence (DNA): TGTGCCAGCAGTAGGCTTTCCTACGAGCAGTACTTC. Protein: CASSRLSYEQYF. The chain uses TRBV12-3 or TRBV12-4 and TRBJ2-5; no firm D call. The DNA end favors TRBJ2-7, so the J call may be wrong. The CDR3 has 12 amino acids.

This clonotype was seen only a few times. The rearrangement joins TRBV7-2 to TRBJ2-5; D is ambiguous. The closer fit of TRBJ2-7 to the DNA end suggests the J call may be wrong. CDR1 and CDR2 from the germline V gene are SGHTA and FQGNSA. The CDR3 has 13 residues. The CDR3 DNA reads TGTGCCAGCAGCTCGCGGACCCCCTACGAGCAGTACTTC. It specifies CASSSRTPYEQYF.

There are a few counts of this clonotype. The chain is built from TRBV4-1 and TRBJ2-5; D may match TRBD1 or TRBD2 (5 bases each). V was shortened by 0 bases and J by 9 bases, with 14 bases between the two germline ends. This CDR3 comprises 14 residues. Germline V CDR1 and CDR2: MGHRA, YSYEKL. The CDR3 region is CASSQDRLGESQYF. DNA for the CDR3: TGCGCCAGCAGCCAAGATCGACTGGGGGAATCCCAGTACTTC.

The rearrangement links TRBV5-6 to TRBJ2-1; possibly TRBD1 for D (5 bases). Looked up from germline, CDR1 is SGHDT and CDR2 is YYEEEE. V was trimmed by 4 bases and J by 6 bases, leaving 14 bases between them. The CDR3 length is 14 residues. The CDR3 loop is CASSRPGHGNEQFF. CDR3 nucleotides: TGTGCCAGCAGCCGGCCAGGGCATGGCAATGAGCAGTTCTTC.

This clonotype has only a few counts. This chain connects TRBV2 to TRBJ2-3; D not resolved. The CDR3 has 12 amino acids. Germline V lookup: CDR1 SNHLY, CDR2 FYNNEI. CDR3 residues: CAPRTSTDTQYF. In DNA, the CDR3 is TGTGCTCCTAGAACTAGCACAGATACGCAGTATTTT.

This clonotype was picked up a small number of times. V and J are TRBV5-5 and TRBJ2-1; 9 nucleotides line up with TRBD1. Unmatched junction bases numbered 9, after V lost 8 bases and J lost 0 bases. CDR1 and CDR2 from the germline V gene are SGHKS and YYEKEE (reference sequence). The CDR3 loop spans 16 amino acids. The CDR3 sequence: CASSIRDRASYNEQFF. DNA of the CDR3: TGTGCCAGTAGCATCCGGGACAGGGCCTCCTACAATGAGCAGTTCTTC.

The chain's CDR3 is CASSKQGAKTEAFF. CDR3 in DNA: TGCGCCAGCAGCAAACAGGGGGCTAAGACTGAAGCTTTCTTT. The rearrangement links TRBV5-1 to TRBJ1-1, with 9 bases identical to TRBD1. Trimming at V came to 4 bases and at J to 5 bases, leaving 6 bases not matched to a gene. The CDR3 is 14 residues long. Germline V gene sequence: CDR1 SGHRS, CDR2 YFSETQ.

The rearrangement uses TRBV20-1 and TRBJ1-5, with D unclear. The CDR3 is made up of 14 amino acids. Germline lookup yields CDR1 DFQATT and CDR2 SNEGSKA (reference sequence). Trimming took 1 base from V and 4 from J, leaving 11 bases between them. The CDR3 loop reads CSARAGQINQPQHF. CDR3 in DNA: TGCAGTGCTAGAGCTGGGCAGATTAATCAGCCCCAGCATTTT.

This clonotype was counted only a few times. The chain has TRBV6-1 and TRBJ2-1; the D call may be TRBD1 or TRBD2 (6 bases each). The CDR3 contains 15 residues. Germline V lookup: CDR1 MNHNS, CDR2 SASEGT. Between the trimmed V and J ends, which lost 4 bases and 3 bases, there was a span of 13 bases. DNA of the CDR3: TGTGCCAGCAGTGGGGGGCAGGACTACTACAATGAGCAGTTCTTC. It is translated as CASSGGQDYYNEQFF.

This sequence joins TRBV25-1 and TRBJ1-2; weak D call: TRBD1 (6 bases). CDR3 size: 13 residues. The germline V gene encodes CDR1 MGHDK and CDR2 SYGVNS. V was pared by 2 bases and J by 8 bases, with 12 bases between. CDR3 amino acids: CASSEPHREGYTF. DNA for the CDR3: TGTGCCAGCAGTGAACCTCACAGGGAGGGCTACACCTTC.

V gene TRBV6-5 combines with J gene TRBJ1-2; D might be TRBD1 (5 bases). The germline V gene encodes CDR1 MNHEY and CDR2 SVGAGI. There are 16 residues in the CDR3. The ends were cut back, 0 bases at V and 2 bases at J, with 13 bases in the middle. This CDR3 is CASSYSSIEGNYGYTF. CDR3 coding DNA: TGTGCCAGCAGTTACTCGAGCATAGAGGGGAACTATGGCTACACCTTC.

V gene TRBV7-3 combines with J gene TRBJ2-3; 8 bases map to TRBD2. V was clipped by 4 bases and J by 5 bases; unmatched bases: 5. CDR3 length: 14 amino acids. Per germline, CDR1 SGHTA and CDR2 FQGTGA. The CDR3 DNA sequence: TGTGCCAGCAGCTCACGGGGGGGTAAAGATACGCAGTATTTT. It is translated as CASSSRGGKDTQYF.

This clonotype was seen more than once but under ten times. The CDR3 end shows no conserved phenylalanine or tryptophan, and so a read error is likely. V and J are TRBV18 and TRBJ2-1; D remains ambiguous. CDR3 size: 14 residues. V lost 2 bases and J 2 bases, leaving 7 bases between the germline ends. In germline, CDR1 is KGHSH, CDR2 LQKENI. Here the CDR3 reads CASSPSGAYNEQFL. The CDR3 DNA follows: TGTGCCAGCTCACCAAGTGGAGCCTACAATGAGCAGTTCCTC.

This sequence joins TRBV5-1 and TRBJ2-3; 8 positions match TRBD1. Germline CDR1 SGHRS, CDR2 YFSETQ. Unmatched junction bases numbered 7, after V lost 0 bases and J lost 4 bases. The CDR3 runs to 16 residues. In nucleotides, the CDR3 is TGCGCCAGCAGCTTGGCACAGGGGGTCGGCGCAGATACGCAGTATTTT. Translated: CASSLAQGVGADTQYF.

This clonotype was counted a few times. One end of the junction varies from germline; a read error may be responsible. The rearrangement links TRBV9 to TRBJ2-3; D could derive from TRBD1 or TRBD2 (5 bases each). Germline CDR1 reads SGDLS; CDR2 reads YYNGEE. The CDR3 is 13 residues long. CDR3 sequence reads: CASRRDLTGTQYF. For the CDR3, the DNA is TGTGCCAGCAGACGGGACCTCACAGGTACGCAGTATTTT.

The chain has TRBV3-1 and TRBJ2-1; TRBD2 might be the D (6 bases). V was trimmed by 0 bases and J by 2 bases, leaving 8 bases between them. The germline V gene encodes CDR1 LGHDT and CDR2 YNNKEL (reference sequence). The CDR3 contains 15 residues. The CDR3 DNA sequence: TGTGCCAGCAGCCAAGATACGGGGGCCTACAATGAGCAGTTCTTC. This sequence encodes CASSQDTGAYNEQFF.

The gene calls are TRBV29-1 and TRBJ1-1; D is possibly TRBD1 (5 bases). V dropped 4 bases and J dropped 4 bases, with 25 bases sitting between them. CDR1 and CDR2 from the germline V gene are SQVTM and ANQGSEA. The CDR3 is 17 residues long. CDR3 protein: CSVGHGGGDGGFTEAFF. The CDR3 DNA sequence: TGCAGCGTTGGTCATGGCGGGGGGGACGGAGGTTTCACTGAAGCTTTCTTT.